The clone carrying this TCR beta chain occurred a few times. The sample belongs to a study of T cells after yellow fever vaccination. The CDR3 length is 15 residues. Looked up from germline, CDR1 is DFQATT and CDR2 is SNEGSKA (reference sequence). V shed 5 bases and J shed 7 bases, with 23 bases lying between them. A 5'RACE template-switching step, the method used to make TCR cDNA, added a universal primer site and UMIs. TCRdb re-derived calls from the 5' RACE reads in MiXCR, one entry per CDR3 protein. Of about 310,000 distinct CDR3 sequences listed, around 3.6% are singletons. The clonotype comes from a man younger than 35 who received the YFV17D yellow fever vaccine. Sequenced material: PBMCs, taken on the day of the yellow fever booster vaccination. V and J are TRBV20-1 and TRBJ1-1; D not resolved. This CDR3 is CSAVNPLRSTDEAFF. CDR3 bases: TGCAGTGCTGTGAATCCCTTACGATCGACTGATGAAGCTTTCTTT.